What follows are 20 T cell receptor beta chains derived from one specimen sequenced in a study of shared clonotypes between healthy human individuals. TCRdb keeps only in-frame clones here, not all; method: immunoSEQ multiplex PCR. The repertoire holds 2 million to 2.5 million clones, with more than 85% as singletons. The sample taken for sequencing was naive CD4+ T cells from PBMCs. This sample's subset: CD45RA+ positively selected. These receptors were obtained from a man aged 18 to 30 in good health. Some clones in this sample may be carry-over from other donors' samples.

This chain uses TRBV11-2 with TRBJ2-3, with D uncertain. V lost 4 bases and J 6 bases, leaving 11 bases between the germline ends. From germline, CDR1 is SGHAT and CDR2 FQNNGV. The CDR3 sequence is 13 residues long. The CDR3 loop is CASSSPWADTQYF. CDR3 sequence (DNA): TGTGCCAGCAGCTCTCCGTGGGCTGATACGCAGTATTTT.

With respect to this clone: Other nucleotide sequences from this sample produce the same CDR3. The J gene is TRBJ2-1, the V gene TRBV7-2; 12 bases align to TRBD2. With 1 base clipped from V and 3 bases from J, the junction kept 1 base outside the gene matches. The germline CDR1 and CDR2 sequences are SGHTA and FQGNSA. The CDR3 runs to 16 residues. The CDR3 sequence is CASSLGGLAGYNEQFF. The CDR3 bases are TGTGCCAGCAGCTTAGGGGGACTAGCGGGCTACAATGAGCAGTTCTTC. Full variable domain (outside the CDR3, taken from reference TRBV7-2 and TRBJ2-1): GAGVSQSPSNKVTEKGKDVELRCDPISGHTALYWYRQSLGQGLEFLIYFQGNSAPDKSGLPSDRFSAERTGGSVSTLTIQRTQQEDSAVYLCASSLGGLAGYNEQFFGPGTRLTVL.

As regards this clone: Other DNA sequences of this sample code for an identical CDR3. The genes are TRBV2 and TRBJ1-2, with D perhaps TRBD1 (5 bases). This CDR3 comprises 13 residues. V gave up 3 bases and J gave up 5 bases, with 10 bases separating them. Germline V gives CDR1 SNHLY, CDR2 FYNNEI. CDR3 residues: CASSDRQSYGYTF. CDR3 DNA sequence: TGTGCCAGCAGTGATAGACAGTCTTATGGCTACACCTTC. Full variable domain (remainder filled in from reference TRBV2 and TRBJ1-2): EPEVTQTPSHQVTQMGQEVILRCVPISNHLYFYWYRQILGQKVEFLVSFYNNEISEKSEIFDDQFSVERPDGSNFTLKIRSTKLEDSAMYFCASSDRQSYGYTFGSGTRLTVV.

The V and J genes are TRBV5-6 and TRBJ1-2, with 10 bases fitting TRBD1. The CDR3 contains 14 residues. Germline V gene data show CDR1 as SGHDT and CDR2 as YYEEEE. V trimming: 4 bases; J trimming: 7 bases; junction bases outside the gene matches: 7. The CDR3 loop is CASSRDRGAGGYTF. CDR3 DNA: TGTGCCAGCAGCCGGGACAGGGGTGCGGGTGGCTACACCTTC.

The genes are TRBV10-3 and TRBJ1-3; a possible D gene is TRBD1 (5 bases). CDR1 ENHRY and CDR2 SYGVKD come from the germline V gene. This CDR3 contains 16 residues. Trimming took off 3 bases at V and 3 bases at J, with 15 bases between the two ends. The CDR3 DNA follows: TGTGCCATCAGTGAAAGGGGTTCGGAACTTGGAAACACCATATATTTT. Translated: CAISERGSELGNTIYF.

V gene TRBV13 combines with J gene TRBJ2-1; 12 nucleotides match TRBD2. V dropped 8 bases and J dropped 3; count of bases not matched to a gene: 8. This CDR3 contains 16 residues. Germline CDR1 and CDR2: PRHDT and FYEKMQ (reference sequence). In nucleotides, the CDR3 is TGTGCCAGCCTAGCGGGAGGGCCAGGACTCTACAATGAGCAGTTCTTC. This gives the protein CASLAGGPGLYNEQFF.

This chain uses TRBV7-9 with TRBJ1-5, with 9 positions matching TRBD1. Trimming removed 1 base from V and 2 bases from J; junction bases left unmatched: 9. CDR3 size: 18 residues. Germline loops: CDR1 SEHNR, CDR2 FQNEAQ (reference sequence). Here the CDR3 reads CASSLGTGVGVGNQPQHF. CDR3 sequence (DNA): TGTGCCAGCAGCTTAGGGACAGGGGTAGGGGTTGGCAATCAGCCCCAGCATTTT.

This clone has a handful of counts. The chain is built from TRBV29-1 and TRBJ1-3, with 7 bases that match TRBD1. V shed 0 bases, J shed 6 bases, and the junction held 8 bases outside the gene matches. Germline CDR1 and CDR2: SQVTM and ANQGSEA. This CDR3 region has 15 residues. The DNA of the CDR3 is TGCAGCGTTGAAGATCGGGGAACAGGGGTAAACACCATATATTTT. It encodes CSVEDRGTGVNTIYF.

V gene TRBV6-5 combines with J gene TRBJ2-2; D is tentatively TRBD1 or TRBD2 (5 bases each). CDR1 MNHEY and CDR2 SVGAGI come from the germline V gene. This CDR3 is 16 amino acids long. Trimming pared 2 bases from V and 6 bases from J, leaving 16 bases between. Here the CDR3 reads CASSYHLPGTAGELFF. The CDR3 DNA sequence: TGTGCCAGCAGTTACCATCTCCCCGGGACCGCCGGGGAGCTGTTTTTT.

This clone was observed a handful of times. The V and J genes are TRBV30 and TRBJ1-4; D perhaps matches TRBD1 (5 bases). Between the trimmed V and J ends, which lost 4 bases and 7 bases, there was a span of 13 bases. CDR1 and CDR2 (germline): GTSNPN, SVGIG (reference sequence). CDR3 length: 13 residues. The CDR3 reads CAWNGGIGEKLFF. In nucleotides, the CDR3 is TGTGCCTGGAATGGGGGAATTGGTGAAAAACTGTTTTTT.

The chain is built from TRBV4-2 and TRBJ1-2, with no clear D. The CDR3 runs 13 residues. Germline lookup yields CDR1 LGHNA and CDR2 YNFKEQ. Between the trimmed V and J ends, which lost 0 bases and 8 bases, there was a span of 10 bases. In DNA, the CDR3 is TGTGCCAGCAGCCAAGAACCAACCCGCGGCTACACCTTC. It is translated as CASSQEPTRGYTF.

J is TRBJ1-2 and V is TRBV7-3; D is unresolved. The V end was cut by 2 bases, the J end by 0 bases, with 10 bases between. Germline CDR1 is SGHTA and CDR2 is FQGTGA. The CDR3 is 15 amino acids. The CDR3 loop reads CASSLLPGANYGYTF. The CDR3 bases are TGTGCCAGCAGCTTACTCCCCGGAGCTAACTATGGCTACACCTTC.

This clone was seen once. The CDR3 loop is CASSQGTDTQYF. CDR3 bases: TGTGCCAGCAGCCAAGGGACAGATACGCAGTATTTT. The chain joins TRBV14 to TRBJ2-3; D gene uncertain. The V and J ends lost 1 base and 3 bases respectively, with 2 bases between them. CDR3 length equals 12 residues. The germline V gene encodes CDR1 SGHDN and CDR2 FVKESK.

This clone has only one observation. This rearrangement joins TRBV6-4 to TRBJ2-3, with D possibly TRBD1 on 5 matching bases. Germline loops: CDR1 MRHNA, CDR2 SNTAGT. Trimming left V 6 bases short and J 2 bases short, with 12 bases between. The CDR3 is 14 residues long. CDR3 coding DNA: TGTGCCAGCAGCCAGGACATCTACACAGATACGCAGTATTTT. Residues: CASSQDIYTDTQYF.

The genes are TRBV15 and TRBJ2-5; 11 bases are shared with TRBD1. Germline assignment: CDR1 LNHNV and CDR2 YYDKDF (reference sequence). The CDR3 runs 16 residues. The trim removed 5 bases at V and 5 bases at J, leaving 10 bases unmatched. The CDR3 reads CATSRWTGGEGETQYF. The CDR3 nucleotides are TGTGCCACCAGCCGATGGACAGGGGGCGAGGGTGAGACCCAGTACTTC.

CDR3 sequence (DNA): TGCAGCGTTCTTACCCGCGGGAGCAGGGGCCCCTACAATGAGCAGTTCTTC. As protein: CSVLTRGSRGPYNEQFF. This chain uses TRBV29-1 with TRBJ2-1; tentatively, D is TRBD2 (7 bases). CDR1 and CDR2 (germline): SQVTM, ANQGSEA. This CDR3 has 17 residues. The V gene lost 5 bases and the J gene lost 2 bases, with 22 bases spanning the gap.

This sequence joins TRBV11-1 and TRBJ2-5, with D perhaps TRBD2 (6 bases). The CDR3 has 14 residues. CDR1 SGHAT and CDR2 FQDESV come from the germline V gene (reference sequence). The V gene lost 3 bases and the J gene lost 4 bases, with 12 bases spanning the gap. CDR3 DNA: TGTGCCAGCAGCTTCCGAGGAGGGTTAGAGACCCAGTACTTC. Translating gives CASSFRGGLETQYF.

The CDR3 spells CASSPPQETQYF. The CDR3, as DNA: TGCGCCAGCAGCCCCCCTCAAGAGACCCAGTACTTC. The rearrangement links TRBV5-1 to TRBJ2-5; D not certain. Germline V gene data show CDR1 as SGHRS and CDR2 as YFSETQ. V lost 4 bases, J lost 2 bases, and 6 bases lay in between. CDR3 length: 12 amino acids.

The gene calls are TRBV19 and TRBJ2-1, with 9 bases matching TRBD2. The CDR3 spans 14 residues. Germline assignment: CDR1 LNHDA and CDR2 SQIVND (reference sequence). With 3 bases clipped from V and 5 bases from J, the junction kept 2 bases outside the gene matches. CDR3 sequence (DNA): TGTGCCAGTAGTATTGTAGCGGGGGACAATGAGCAGTTCTTC. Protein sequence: CASSIVAGDNEQFF.

The CDR3 protein is CASSPGAAGTDTQYF. DNA of the CDR3: TGTGCCAGCTCTCCGGGAGCGGCTGGCACAGATACGCAGTATTTT. The chain is built from TRBV7-7 and TRBJ2-3, with a tentative D call TRBD2 (6 bases). The CDR3 contains 15 residues. CDR1 is SSHAT and CDR2 is FNYEAQ in the germline V gene (reference sequence). The V and J ends lost 8 bases and 1 base respectively, with 16 bases between them. The full variable domain, with the rest looked up from reference TRBV7-7 and TRBJ2-3, is GAGVSQSPRYKVTKRGQDVTLRCDPISSHATLYWYQQALGQGPEFLTYFNYEAQPDKSGLPSDRFSAERPEGSISTLTIQRTEQRDSAMYRCASSPGAAGTDTQYFGPGTRLTVL.